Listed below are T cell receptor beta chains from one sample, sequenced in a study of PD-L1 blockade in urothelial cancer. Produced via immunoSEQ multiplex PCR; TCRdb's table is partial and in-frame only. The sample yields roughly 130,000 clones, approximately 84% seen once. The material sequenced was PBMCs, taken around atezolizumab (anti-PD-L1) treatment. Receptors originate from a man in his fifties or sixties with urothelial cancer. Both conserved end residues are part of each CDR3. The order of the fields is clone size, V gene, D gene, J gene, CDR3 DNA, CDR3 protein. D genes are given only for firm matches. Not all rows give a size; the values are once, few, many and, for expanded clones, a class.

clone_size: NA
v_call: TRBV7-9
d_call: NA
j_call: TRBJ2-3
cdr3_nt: TGTGCCAGCAGCTTAGGGGGCGTGCAGTATTTT
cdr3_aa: CASSLGGVQYF

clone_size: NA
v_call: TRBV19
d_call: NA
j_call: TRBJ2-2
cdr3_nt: TGTGCCAGTAGTATAGCCGGGACACTAAACACCGGGGAGCTGTTTTTT
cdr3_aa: CASSIAGTLNTGELFF

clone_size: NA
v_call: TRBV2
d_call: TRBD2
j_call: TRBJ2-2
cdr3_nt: TGTGCCAGCAGTGTAACGGGTAGCGGGGGAGGATACAGCGGGGAGCTGTTTTTT
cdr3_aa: CASSVTGSGGGYSGELFF

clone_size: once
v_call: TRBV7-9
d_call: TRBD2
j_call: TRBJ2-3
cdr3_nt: TGTGCCAGCAGCCGATCTAGCGGGAGTCAAGATACGCAGTATTTT
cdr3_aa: CASSRSSGSQDTQYF

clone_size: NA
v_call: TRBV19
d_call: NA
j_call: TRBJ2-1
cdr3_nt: TGTGCCAGTAGTTGGGCATACAATGAGCAGTTCTTC
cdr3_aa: CASSWAYNEQFF

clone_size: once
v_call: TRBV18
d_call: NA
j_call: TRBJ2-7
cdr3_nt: TGTGCCAGCTCACTACAGGCCACCTACGAGCAGTACTTC
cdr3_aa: CASSLQATYEQYF

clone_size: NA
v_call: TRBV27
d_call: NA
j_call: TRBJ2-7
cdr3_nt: TGTGCCAGCAGTTTCAGGGCTGTTTCCACCTACGAGCAGTACTTC
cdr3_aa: CASSFRAVSTYEQYF

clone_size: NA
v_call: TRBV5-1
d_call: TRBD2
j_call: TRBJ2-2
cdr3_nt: TGCGCCAGCAGCTTAATACCGGGACTAGCGGGAGGCTCGAACACCGGGGAGCTGTTTTTT
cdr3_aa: CASSLIPGLAGGSNTGELFF

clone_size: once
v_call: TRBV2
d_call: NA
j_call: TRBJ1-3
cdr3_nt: TGTGCCAGCAAGCGGGGTGAATCTGGAAACACCATATATTTT
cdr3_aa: CASKRGESGNTIYF

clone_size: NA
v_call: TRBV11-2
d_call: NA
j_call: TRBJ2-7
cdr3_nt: TGTGCCAGCAGCTTAGATACCTATAGGGACAAGGGCTACGAGCAGTACTTC
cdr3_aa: CASSLDTYRDKGYEQYF

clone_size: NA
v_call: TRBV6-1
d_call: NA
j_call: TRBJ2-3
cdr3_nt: TGTGCCAGTGAAAAGGGGGGGGGATTCACAGATACGCAGTATTTT
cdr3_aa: CASEKGGGFTDTQYF

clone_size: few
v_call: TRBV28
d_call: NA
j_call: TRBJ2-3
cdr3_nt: TGTGCCAGCAGCACTCCGGACAGTACAGATACGCAGTATTTT
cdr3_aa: CASSTPDSTDTQYF

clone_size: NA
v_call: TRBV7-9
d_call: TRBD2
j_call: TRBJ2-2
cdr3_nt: TGTGCCAGCAGCATACTGACTAGCACATTCCTGGGGACCGGGGAGCTGTTTTTT
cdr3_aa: CASSILTSTFLGTGELFF

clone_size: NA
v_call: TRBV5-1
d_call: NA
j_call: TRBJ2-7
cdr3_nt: TGCGCCAGCAGCCCGAGCGTCCCGGTGGTTGGCGAGCAGTACTTC
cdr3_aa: CASSPSVPVVGEQYF

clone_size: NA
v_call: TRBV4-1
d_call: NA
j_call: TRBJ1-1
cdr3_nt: TGCGCCAGCAGCCTCAAGGTACAGGGGAACACTGAAGCTTTCTTT
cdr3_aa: CASSLKVQGNTEAFF

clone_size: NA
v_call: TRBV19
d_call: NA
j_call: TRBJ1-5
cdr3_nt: TGTGCCAGTACCACGTTCGGAGGGAATGGCAATCAGCCCCAGCATTTT
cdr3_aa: CASTTFGGNGNQPQHF

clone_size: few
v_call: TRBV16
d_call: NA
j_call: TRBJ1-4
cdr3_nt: TGTGCCAGCAGGCTGCGGGCAACTAATGAAAAACTGTTTTTT
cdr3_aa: CASRLRATNEKLFF

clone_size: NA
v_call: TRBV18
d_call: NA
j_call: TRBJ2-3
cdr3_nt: TGTGCCAGCTCCTCAGATACGCAGTATTTT
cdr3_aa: CASSSDTQYF

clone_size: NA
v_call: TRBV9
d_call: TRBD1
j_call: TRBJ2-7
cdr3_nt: TGTGCCAGCAGCCGGACAGGGGATGGCTCCTACGAGCAGTACTTC
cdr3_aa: CASSRTGDGSYEQYF

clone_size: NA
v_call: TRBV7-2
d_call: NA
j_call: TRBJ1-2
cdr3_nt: TGTGCCAGCAGCCCAGGGTTACATGGCTACACCTTC
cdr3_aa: CASSPGLHGYTF

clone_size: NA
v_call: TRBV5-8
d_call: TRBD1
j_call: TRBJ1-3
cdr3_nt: TGTGCCAGCAGGCCCGGGACAGGGTCCCTCTCTGGAAACACCATATATTTT
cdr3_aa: CASRPGTGSLSGNTIYF

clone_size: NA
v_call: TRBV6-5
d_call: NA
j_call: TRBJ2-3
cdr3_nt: TGTGCCAGCAGTTCGACCCTAGGCGCAGATACGCAGTATTTT
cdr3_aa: CASSSTLGADTQYF